Sequencing of this T cell receptor (beta chain) was carried out in a study of CD8+ T cells in alopecia areata. Study-wide results and limits: Sharing of TCR sequences between patients (possibly for HLA-related reasons) was less clear than in mice.

A word on this clone: Antigen unknown.

Peripheral blood samples and lesional scalp punch biopsies were obtained from alopecia areata patients. It was from PBMCs that CD4+ and CD8+ T cells were sorted. Isolated RNA was reverse transcribed into cDNA used as the sequencing template. The data were produced by immunoSEQ multiplex PCR, yet TCRdb's version contains in-frame clones alone and is incomplete. Seen here are roughly 130,000 clones, approximately 58% observed once, and the top ten hold 4.5% to 5.5%. CDR3 length: 14 amino acids. Germline assignment: CDR1 LGHNA and CDR2 YSLEER. V lost 4 bases to trimming and J lost 8 bases; unmatched junction nucleotides: 7.

The origin of this receptor is a human donor with alopecia areata. The V call is TRBV4-3, the J call TRBJ2-1; 8 bases agree with TRBD2. The sample here was CD4+ T cells sorted from blood, taken at week 0. CDR3 amino acids: CASSPPGLVDEQFF. The CDR3 bases are TGCGCCAGCAGCCCACCGGGACTAGTAGATGAGCAGTTCTTC.